The 29 T cell receptor beta chains below come from one sample, sequenced in a study of blood T cell repertoires in COVID-19. Profiling relied on immunoSEQ multiplex PCR, and the TCRdb table lists in-frame clones only, not all of them. There are 330,000 or so clones in the sample; approximately 88% occur only once, and around 4.6% lies in the top ten. What was sequenced was PBMCs or T cells enriched from blood (not recorded which). These receptors originate from a young man who had recovered from COVID-19.

This chain joins TRBV6-2 or TRBV6-3 and TRBJ1-5; the D is unclear. Per germline, CDR1 MNHEY and CDR2 SVGEGT. The V and J ends lost 2 bases and 9 bases respectively, with 8 bases between them. The CDR3 has 12 amino acids. The chain's CDR3 is CASSYPVGPQHF. The CDR3 region has the DNA TGTGCCAGCAGTTACCCGGTCGGGCCCCAGCATTTT.

The chain has TRBV29-1 and TRBJ2-1; D unresolved. CDR3 length equals 12 residues. Germline CDR1 is SQVTM and CDR2 is ANQGSEA. The CDR3 DNA reads TGCACCTCCTCGAGAGGTTACAATGAGCAGTTCTTC. This codes for CTSSRGYNEQFF.

V gene TRBV12-2 combines with J gene TRBJ1-5. TRBV12-2 is given as a pseudogene. This CDR3 contains 17 residues. The CDR3 spells CASRSSAPDIANQPQHF. The CDR3 DNA follows: TGTGCAAGTCGCTCCTCCGCCCCGGATATAGCCAATCAGCCCCAGCATTTT.

The J gene is TRBJ2-2, the V gene TRBV6-5; D may be TRBD2 (6 bases). The germline V gene encodes CDR1 MNHEY and CDR2 SVGAGI. V was trimmed by 8 bases and J by 5 bases, leaving 18 bases between them. CDR3 length equals 15 residues. Written as DNA, the CDR3 is TGTGCCAGCTGTACGGAGCGGGCGGGTACCGGGGAGCTGTTTTTT. Its translation is CASCTERAGTGELFF.

The rearrangement uses TRBV19 and TRBJ1-4, with D possibly TRBD1 on 6 matching bases. The CDR3 spans 16 residues. Germline V gene data show CDR1 as LNHDA and CDR2 as SQIVND (reference sequence). The germline V and J ends were trimmed by 0 bases and 3 bases, with 11 bases remaining between them. The CDR3 coding sequence is TGTGCCAGTAGTATAGATCGACAGGCACCTAATGAAAAACTGTTTTTT. Its translation: CASSIDRQAPNEKLFF.

The chain combines TRBV2 with TRBJ2-5, with a possible D match to TRBD2 (5 bases). The CDR3 is 13 residues long. V was trimmed by 6 bases and J by 1 base, leaving 9 bases between them. CDR1 and CDR2 (germline): SNHLY, FYNNEI. CDR3 residues: CASSRELQETQYF. CDR3 nucleotide sequence: TGTGCCAGCAGCCGGGAACTCCAAGAGACCCAGTACTTC.

The chain recombines TRBV12-3 or TRBV12-4 with TRBJ2-1; TRBD2 matches 9 bases. V lost 4 bases to trimming and J lost 10 bases; unmatched junction nucleotides: 5. The CDR3 has 13 amino acids. CDR3 protein: CASSSGGGVEQFF. CDR3 DNA sequence: TGTGCCAGCAGTTCCGGCGGGGGGGTCGAGCAGTTCTTC.

The J gene is TRBJ2-1, the V gene TRBV18; TRBD2 might be the D (5 bases). CDR1 KGHSH and CDR2 LQKENI come from the germline V gene. The CDR3 runs to 14 residues. V was pared by 3 bases and J by 5 bases, with 11 bases between. As DNA, the CDR3 is TGTGCCAGCTCACCTAGGTCGAGGGACAATGAGCAGTTCTTC. Amino acid sequence: CASSPRSRDNEQFF. Together with reference TRBV18 and TRBJ2-1, the CDR3 gives the full variable domain: NAGVMQNPRHLVRRRGQEARLRCSPMKGHSHVYWYRQLPEEGLKFMVYLQKENIIDESGMPKERFSAEFPKEGPSILRIQQVVRGDSAAYFCASSPRSRDNEQFFGPGTRLTVL.

This sequence joins TRBV28 and TRBJ2-5; tentatively, D is TRBD2 (5 bases). Per the germline V gene, CDR1 is MDHEN and CDR2 is SYDVKM. The CDR3 sequence is 13 residues long. Trimming took off 6 bases at V and 7 bases at J, with 15 bases between the two ends. CDR3 residues: CASSYGPRVTQYF. The CDR3 DNA sequence: TGTGCCAGCAGCTACGGGCCGAGGGTGACCCAGTACTTC.

The chain couples TRBV14 to TRBJ2-1, with 8 positions matching TRBD1. This CDR3 region has 15 residues. From germline, CDR1 is SGHDN and CDR2 FVKESK. With 1 base clipped from V and 10 bases from J, the junction kept 9 bases outside the gene matches. CDR3 sequence reads: CASSQGRGQTGEQFF. In nucleotides, the CDR3 is TGTGCCAGCAGCCAAGGCAGGGGGCAAACAGGGGAGCAGTTCTTC.

V gene TRBV6-5 combines with J gene TRBJ1-5; the D gene is possibly TRBD1 (6 bases). CDR1 is MNHEY and CDR2 is SVGAGI in the germline V gene. Trimming took off 0 bases at V and 0 bases at J, with 9 bases between the two ends. The length of the CDR3 is 16 residues. This CDR3 is CASSYSGTHSNQPQHF. DNA of the CDR3: TGTGCCAGCAGTTACTCGGGGACACATAGCAATCAGCCCCAGCATTTT.

This chain uses TRBV27 with TRBJ1-3; 9 positions match TRBD1. This CDR3 spans 14 amino acids. With V trimmed by 6 bases and J by 3 bases, 3 bases remained unmatched. Germline CDR1 reads MNHEY; CDR2 reads SMNVEV (reference sequence). CDR3 DNA sequence: TGTGCCAGCAGCCACAGGGGGCGTGGAAACACCATATATTTT. Its protein is CASSHRGRGNTIYF.

The chain recombines TRBV28 with TRBJ2-2; D possibly corresponds to TRBD2 (5 bases). The CDR3 spans 14 residues. The germline V and J ends were trimmed by 4 bases and 2 bases, with 8 bases remaining between them. The germline CDR1 and CDR2 sequences are MDHEN and SYDVKM. Here the CDR3 reads CASSWELNTGELFF. The CDR3 DNA reads TGTGCCAGCAGTTGGGAGCTCAACACCGGGGAGCTGTTTTTT.

The chain carries TRBV21-1 and TRBJ2-1; TRBD2 is the table's D call, not checked against the DNA. TRBV21-1 is reported as a pseudogene. This CDR3 has 16 amino acids. CDR3 DNA: TGTGCCAGCAGCAAAGATTCGGGGGGCGAGGACAATGAGCAGTTCTTC. It translates to CASSKDSGGEDNEQFF.

The table lists this clone with a few counts. The rearrangement links TRBV5-4 to TRBJ2-2; weak D call: TRBD1 (6 bases). The CDR3 is 13 residues long. The germline V gene encodes CDR1 SGHNT and CDR2 YYREEE (reference sequence). Trimming took off 5 bases at V and 2 bases at J, with 7 bases between the two ends. The chain's CDR3 is CASRGANTGELFF. In DNA form, the CDR3 reads TGTGCCAGCAGGGGGGCTAACACCGGGGAGCTGTTTTTT.

The CDR3: CASSLGGAQTYEQYF. The CDR3 coding sequence is TGTGCCAGCAGCTTGGGTGGGGCCCAAACCTACGAGCAGTACTTC. The V gene is TRBV5-5, the J gene TRBJ2-7; D perhaps matches TRBD1 (5 bases). The CDR3 is made up of 15 amino acids. Trimming pared 0 bases from V and 2 bases from J, leaving 12 bases between. Germline CDR1 is SGHKS and CDR2 is YYEKEE (reference sequence). Variable domain in full (rest from reference TRBV5-5 and TRBJ2-7): DAGVTQSPTHLIKTRGQQVTLRCSPISGHKSVSWYQQVLGQGPQFIFQYYEKEERGRGNFPDRFSARQFPNYSSELNVNALLLGDSALYLCASSLGGAQTYEQYFGPGTRLTVT.

The J gene is TRBJ2-4, the V gene TRBV10-3, with 7 positions matching TRBD2. Germline V gene data show CDR1 as ENHRY and CDR2 as SYGVKD. V dropped 10 bases and J dropped 0; count of bases not matched to a gene: 12. This CDR3 has 16 amino acids. The CDR3 DNA reads TGTGCCAAGGCGGACGGGGGGTTCCTAGCCAAAAACATTCAGTACTTC. This encodes CAKADGGFLAKNIQYF.

The chain couples TRBV6-5 to TRBJ2-3, with 9 nucleotides matching TRBD1. J gave up 2 bases and V 2 bases, and 2 bases lay outside the gene matches. Germline V CDR1 and CDR2: MNHEY, SVGAGI. The CDR3 sequence is 15 residues long. The CDR3 nucleotides read TGTGCCAGCAGTTACGGGACAGGGTACACAGATACGCAGTATTTT. Translated, it gives CASSYGTGYTDTQYF.

V is TRBV6-5 and J is TRBJ1-4; no definite D call. The CDR3 consists of 14 residues. V was cut by 7 bases and J by 0 bases, with 9 bases left in between. Germline values: CDR1 MNHEY, CDR2 SVGAGI. CDR3 bases: TGTGCCAGCACGACGACTGCAACTAATGAAAAACTGTTTTTT. It specifies CASTTTATNEKLFF.

The chain couples TRBV18 to TRBJ2-7, with D maybe TRBD2 (7 bases). This CDR3 spans 14 amino acids. Germline V gene sequence: CDR1 KGHSH, CDR2 LQKENI. The V end lost 0 bases, the J end lost 6 bases, and 12 bases lay between the germline ends. The CDR3 nucleotides are TGTGCCAGCTCACCACCGGGAGGGGGGGTCGAGCAGTACTTC. Amino acids: CASSPPGGGVEQYF.

The V and J genes are TRBV3-1 (or the pseudogene TRBV3-2) and TRBJ2-2; 7 nucleotides agree with TRBD2. V dropped 0 bases and J dropped 5; count of bases not matched to a gene: 6. This CDR3 region has 16 residues. The germline CDR1 and CDR2 sequences are LGHDT and YNNKEL (reference sequence). The CDR3 DNA is TGTGCCAGCAGCCAAGATGACGGGGGGTCGACCGGGGAGCTGTTTTTT. This codes for CASSQDDGGSTGELFF.

The chain uses TRBV25-1 and TRBJ2-7; D unclear. V dropped 6 bases and J dropped 6 bases, with 18 bases sitting between them. Germline V gene data show CDR1 as MGHDK and CDR2 as SYGVNS. This CDR3 contains 14 residues. The CDR3 DNA reads as TGTGCCAGCAGCCCTCCATACCGTGAGTCCGAGCAGTACTTC. Its protein product is CASSPPYRESEQYF.

This sequence joins TRBV6-1 and TRBJ1-3; D gene ambiguous. Per germline, CDR1 MNHNS and CDR2 SASEGT. The CDR3 runs to 15 residues. Trimming took off 3 bases at V and 2 bases at J, with 11 bases between the two ends. DNA for the CDR3: TGTGCCAGCAGTGATCTCGGGGATCCTGGAAACACCATATATTTT. It specifies CASSDLGDPGNTIYF.

The chain is built from TRBV29-1 and TRBJ2-1; 10 bases fit TRBD2. Germline CDR1 reads SQVTM; CDR2 reads ANQGSEA. V shed 5 bases and J 0 bases; nucleotides not matched to a gene: 10. This CDR3 has 17 residues. CDR3 coding DNA: TGCAGCGTTAGAAGCGGGGGGGCCCCGAGCTCCTACAATGAGCAGTTCTTC. It encodes CSVRSGGAPSSYNEQFF.

The rearrangement uses TRBV10-3 and TRBJ1-1, with TRBD1 matching 8 bases. The CDR3 length is 14 residues. Germline values: CDR1 ENHRY, CDR2 SYGVKD. Germline trimming cut 2 bases from V and 5 bases from J; bases unmatched to any gene: 4. CDR3: CAISEQGARTEAFF. CDR3 sequence (DNA): TGTGCCATCAGTGAGCAGGGGGCGCGGACTGAAGCTTTCTTT.

The chain combines TRBV29-1 with TRBJ1-4; possibly TRBD1 for D (6 bases). V was pared by 6 bases and J by 5 bases, with 16 bases between. The CDR3 spans 14 residues. Germline CDR1 SQVTM, CDR2 ANQGSEA. The CDR3 loop is CSVRRGGANEKLFF. DNA for the CDR3: TGCAGCGTCAGAAGGGGGGGCGCGAATGAAAAACTGTTTTTT.

The CDR3 nucleotides read TGTGCCACCAGGGGGCCGATGAACACTGAAGCTTTCTTT. Protein product: CATRGPMNTEAFF. The chain combines TRBV24-1 with TRBJ1-1; a weak D match, TRBD1 (5 bases). Germline CDR1 and CDR2: KGHDR and SFDVKD. The CDR3 is 13 residues long. Trimming left V 7 bases short and J 0 bases short, with 8 bases between.

This chain links TRBV18 with TRBJ1-4, with TRBD1 matching over 8 bases. Germline loops: CDR1 KGHSH, CDR2 LQKENI. V trimming: 6 bases; J trimming: 4 bases; junction bases outside the gene matches: 16. The CDR3 runs 18 residues. CDR3 loop: CASSRDRRRDRINEKLFF. For the CDR3, the DNA is TGTGCCAGCTCGCGGGACAGAAGGAGGGACAGGATTAATGAAAAACTGTTTTTT.

V is TRBV2 and J is TRBJ2-7, with a tentative D call TRBD1 (6 bases). V was cut by 11 bases and J by 3 bases, with 14 bases left in between. The CDR3 has 12 residues. From germline, CDR1 is SNHLY and CDR2 FYNNEI. CDR3 sequence: CAGLTGFYEQYF. The DNA for the CDR3 is TGTGCCGGCCTAACAGGGTTCTACGAGCAGTACTTC. Looking up the rest from reference TRBV2 and TRBJ2-7 gives the full variable domain: EPEVTQTPSHQVTQMGQEVILRCVPISNHLYFYWYRQILGQKVEFLVSFYNNEISEKSEIFDDQFSVERPDGSNFTLKIRSTKLEDSAMYFCAGLTGFYEQYFGPGTRLTVT.